These 11 T cell receptor beta chains were all obtained from the same sample, sequenced in a study of cytomegalovirus exposure and HLA in healthy donors. Data came from immunoSEQ multiplex PCR; TCRdb stores just in-frame clones and leaves some out. Of about 130,000 clones detected, roughly 87% appear once; the ten largest clones hold approximately 10%. Material: PBMCs. The source is a woman between 18 and 29 years old in good health and CMV-seropositive.

In regard to this clone: One end of the junction does not line up with germline, which may come from a read error. The rearrangement links TRBV5-4 to TRBJ1-2, with D perhaps TRBD1 (6 bases). The CDR3 has 12 residues. Germline V gene sequence: CDR1 SGHNT, CDR2 YYREEE (reference sequence). The CDR3 is CASSFLVGHASF. CDR3 nucleotide sequence: TGTGCCAGCAGCTTTCTCGTGGGACACGCATCTTTC.

J is TRBJ2-5 and V is TRBV9, with TRBD1 identical over 12 bases. Germline V gene lookup returns CDR1 SGDLS and CDR2 YYNGEE. V lost 3 bases and J lost 5; bases outside the gene matches: 5. The CDR3 sequence is 15 residues long. The CDR3 coding sequence is TGTGCCAGCAGCGCAGGGGACAGGGGGCTGGAGACCCAGTACTTC. Translating it yields CASSAGDRGLETQYF.

The chain combines TRBV6-6 with TRBJ1-3; no clear D. V was clipped by 6 bases and J by 0 bases, with 6 bases between them. The CDR3 contains 13 residues. The germline V gene has CDR1 MNHNY and CDR2 SVGAGI (reference sequence). The CDR3 reads CASSAGSGNTIYF. The DNA of the CDR3 is TGTGCCAGCAGCGCCGGCTCTGGAAACACCATATATTTT.

This sequence joins TRBV7-6 and TRBJ2-3; weak D call: TRBD1 (5 bases). Trimming stripped 1 base from V and 1 base from J, with 6 bases between. The germline V gene has CDR1 SGHVS and CDR2 FNYEAQ. This CDR3 contains 14 residues. As DNA, the CDR3 is TGTGCCAGCAGCTTAGGCAGGGGCACAGATACGCAGTATTTT. This sequence encodes CASSLGRGTDTQYF.

This clone came up a few times. The chain carries TRBV27 and TRBJ2-1; a possible D gene is TRBD1 (6 bases). The CDR3 covers 17 residues. V shed 3 bases and J shed 3 bases, with 18 bases lying between them. CDR1 and CDR2 (germline): MNHEY, SMNVEV (reference sequence). CDR3 protein: CASSFGGTGLYYNEQFF. CDR3 coding DNA: TGTGCCAGCAGTTTTGGGGGCACAGGCCTGTACTACAATGAGCAGTTCTTC.

V usage is TRBV7-3 and J usage is TRBJ2-7, with D perhaps matching TRBD2 (5 bases). The germline V and J ends were trimmed by 0 bases and 3 bases, with 9 bases remaining between them. This CDR3 has 14 residues. Germline V gene sequence: CDR1 SGHTA, CDR2 FQGTGA. The CDR3 loop is CASSLTAGYYEQYF. CDR3 bases: TGTGCCAGCAGCTTAACGGCGGGTTACTACGAGCAGTACTTC.

V is TRBV19 and J is TRBJ2-3; 7 nucleotides align to TRBD1. This CDR3 is 14 amino acids long. Germline CDR1 LNHDA, CDR2 SQIVND (reference sequence). After removal of 5 bases from V and 3 bases from J, the junction contained 5 bases not matched to a gene. CDR3 in DNA: TGTGCCAGTAGTGGTGACAGGGAAACAGATACGCAGTATTTT. Translated, it gives CASSGDRETDTQYF.

This chain connects TRBV7-9 to TRBJ1-6; 7 nucleotides agree with TRBD1. The J segment lost 0 bases and the V segment lost 3 bases, leaving 11 bases of the junction unmatched. The CDR3 runs to 19 residues. Germline CDR1 is SEHNR and CDR2 is FQNEAQ (reference sequence). CDR3 DNA sequence: TGTGCCAGCAGCTTTCCGACAGGGTTAAAAAGCTCCTATAATTCACCCCTCCACTTT. Protein: CASSFPTGLKSSYNSPLHF.

This clone was seen only a few times. V usage is TRBV5-6 and J usage is TRBJ2-1; TRBD1 agrees at 9 bases. This CDR3 comprises 15 residues. The germline V gene encodes CDR1 SGHDT and CDR2 YYEEEE. With 0 bases clipped from V and 2 bases from J, the junction kept 0 bases outside the gene matches. The CDR3: CASSLGDRAYNEQFF. CDR3 coding DNA: TGTGCCAGCAGCTTGGGGGACAGGGCCTACAATGAGCAGTTCTTC.

Note on this clone: A junction end diverges from the germline sequence, so it may reflect a read error. The chain employs TRBV7-7 and TRBJ1-2, with a possible D match to TRBD1 (6 bases). CDR3 length: 17 residues. Germline values: CDR1 SSHAT, CDR2 FNYEAQ (reference sequence). The CDR3: CASSHGLQGTYNYGYTF. The CDR3 bases are TGTGCTAGCAGTCATGGCCTGCAGGGGACCTATAACTATGGCTACACCTTC.

As regards this clone: A read error may account for a junction end that differs from germline. This sequence joins TRBV2 and TRBJ1-4, with TRBD1 identical over 10 bases. In germline, CDR1 is SNHLY, CDR2 FYNNEI. This CDR3 has 18 amino acids. Here the CDR3 DNA reads TGTGCCAGCAGTCAAGCCCCGACAGGGGGCGCAAAAAATGAAAAACTGTTTTTT. Its translation is CASSQAPTGGAKNEKLFF.